The clone carrying this TCR beta chain came up many times. Its matching antigen is unknown. The sample is drawn from a study of T cells after yellow fever vaccination. Findings and caveats of the study: Clonotype sharing between CD4 and CD8 compartments was small.

Germline loops: CDR1 SGHRS, CDR2 YFSETQ. The CDR3 length is 14 residues. V was cut by 5 bases and J by 5 bases, with 16 bases left in between. It was through 5'RACE template switching that TCR cDNA was made, with a universal primer site and UMIs added. TCRdb ran MiXCR on the 5' RACE reads and lists one entry per CDR3 protein. The table records roughly 310,000 distinct CDR3 sequences, roughly 4% of them present only once. The sample consisted of PBMCs, taken on the day of the yellow fever booster vaccination. The clonotype comes from a man aged 18 to 30 who received the YFV17D yellow fever vaccine. V and J are TRBV5-1 and TRBJ2-5, with TRBD1 as a possible D gene (6 bases). CDR3 nucleotide sequence: TGCGCCAGCAGTTCCACCACAGGGCGGGAGACCCAGTACTTC. It codes for CASSSTTGRETQYF.